This T cell receptor beta chain was sequenced during a study of blood T cells in healthy people across ages. Study context: About one barcoded beta molecule per two T cells was captured by template switching.

With regard to this clonotype: The junction departs from the called germline gene at one end, perhaps through a read error.

The use of a sample-barcoded 5' primer and a J-beta primer mix characterized a second PCR of 7 to 11 cycles. Each CDR3 protein gets one entry after TCRdb re-called the 5' RACE reads with MiXCR. This table holds about 1.7 million distinct CDR3 sequences, 28% found once. This CDR3 is 16 amino acids long. Germline V lookup: CDR1 KGHSH, CDR2 LQKENI. Sequenced material: blood. The J gene is TRBJ2-5, the V gene TRBV18; 11 bases fit TRBD1. This sequence was found in a young woman in good health. CDR3 in amino acids: CANSPPQGQGAKEQYF. The CDR3 bases are TGTGCCAACTCACCACCGCAAGGACAGGGGGCAAAAGAGCAGTACTTC.